The 18 T cell receptor beta chains given below trace back to one sample, sequenced in a study of blood T cell repertoires in COVID-19. Method: immunoSEQ multiplex PCR; TCRdb's copy keeps in-frame clones and lacks some. The sample has roughly 240,000 clones; 70% to 90% are singletons. Sequencing used peripheral blood. These receptors all stem from a young man with active or convalescent COVID-19.

The count of this clone is one. This rearrangement joins TRBV28 to TRBJ2-7; tentative D call: TRBD1 (5 bases). Germline CDR1 reads MDHEN; CDR2 reads SYDVKM. V lost 6 bases and J 5 bases, leaving 20 bases between the germline ends. This CDR3 is 15 amino acids long. The CDR3 loop is CASSKSKGWENEQYF. The CDR3 region has the DNA TGTGCCAGCAGCAAGAGCAAGGGGTGGGAAAACGAGCAGTACTTC.

The CDR3 is CASSLVESPLHF. CDR3 DNA: TGTGCCAGCAGCTTGGTGGAGTCACCCCTCCACTTT. This sequence joins TRBV5-4 and TRBJ1-6; D is unclear. V was pared by 0 bases and J by 10 bases, with 5 bases between. Germline values: CDR1 SGHNT, CDR2 YYREEE (reference sequence). The CDR3 has 12 residues.

The chain recombines TRBV9 with TRBJ2-1; perhaps TRBD2 as D (6 bases). Trimming left V 5 bases short and J 3 bases short, with 15 bases between. Germline V gene data show CDR1 as SGDLS and CDR2 as YYNGEE. The CDR3 runs to 15 residues. The CDR3 is CASSRTGTGYNEQFF. In DNA form, the CDR3 reads TGTGCCAGCAGTCGAACCGGGACTGGCTACAATGAGCAGTTCTTC.

The rearrangement uses TRBV5-6 and TRBJ1-1, with D possibly being TRBD1 (6 bases). Trimming shortened V by 0 bases and J by 3 bases, and 15 bases separated the two germline ends. Germline V gene lookup returns CDR1 SGHDT and CDR2 YYEEEE. There are 16 residues in the CDR3. CDR3 DNA: TGTGCCAGCAGCTTGGACAGGGAGTATAGGGACACTGAAGCTTTCTTT. Translating it yields CASSLDREYRDTEAFF.

The V and J genes are TRBV6-6 and TRBJ2-5, with TRBD1 matching 11 bases. V lost 5 bases to trimming and J lost 5 bases; unmatched junction nucleotides: 13. The length of the CDR3 is 17 residues. The germline V gene has CDR1 MNHNY and CDR2 SVGAGI (reference sequence). CDR3 loop: CASSPKFRDRGFETQYF. CDR3 nucleotide sequence: TGTGCCAGCAGTCCGAAATTCCGGGACAGGGGGTTTGAGACCCAGTACTTC.

This clone was counted once. CDR3 sequence reads: CASSQLGLAKNIQYF. CDR3 DNA: TGCGCCAGCAGCCAATTGGGACTAGCCAAAAACATTCAGTACTTC. The chain links TRBV4-1 to TRBJ2-4; a weak D match, TRBD2 (6 bases). CDR1 is MGHRA, CDR2 YSYEKL, per germline. This CDR3 contains 15 residues. The germline V and J ends were trimmed by 2 bases and 0 bases, with 8 bases remaining between them.

Only one count was recorded for this clone. This chain links TRBV28 with TRBJ1-4; 7 nucleotides agree with TRBD1. Trimming at V came to 7 bases and at J to 7 bases, leaving 3 bases not matched to a gene. CDR1 and CDR2 from the germline V gene are MDHEN and SYDVKM. The CDR3 totals 12 residues. The CDR3 sequence: CASIGDSEKLFF. CDR3 nucleotide sequence: TGTGCCAGCATAGGGGACAGTGAAAAACTGTTTTTT.

This clone was seen once. The V call is TRBV18, the J call TRBJ2-7; D might be TRBD1 (5 bases). Germline-derived CDR1 and CDR2 are KGHSH and LQKENI. The CDR3 length is 16 residues. The ends were cut back, 2 bases at V and 5 bases at J, with 19 bases in the middle. DNA for the CDR3: TGTGCCAGCTCACCATCGCGGCAGGGAATGCCCCACGAGCAGTACTTC. Its protein is CASSPSRQGMPHEQYF.

This clone was seen once. The chain employs TRBV7-3 and TRBJ2-2; the D gene is possibly TRBD1 (6 bases). Germline V gives CDR1 SGHTA, CDR2 FQGTGA. Trimming stripped 4 bases from V and 1 base from J, with 10 bases between. There are 15 residues in the CDR3. CDR3 DNA: TGTGCCAGCAGCTCTGACAGGAGGAACACCGGGGAGCTGTTTTTT. It is translated as CASSSDRRNTGELFF. The full variable domain, rest sourced from reference TRBV7-3 and TRBJ2-2, is GAGVSQTPSNKVTEKGKYVELRCDPISGHTALYWYRQSLGQGPEFLIYFQGTGAADDSGLPNDRFFAVRPEGSVSTLKIQRTERGDSAVYLCASSSDRRNTGELFFGEGSRLTVL.

This chain joins TRBV12-3 or TRBV12-4 and TRBJ1-3, with 7 bases aligning to TRBD1. V trimming: 6 bases; J trimming: 1 base; junction bases outside the gene matches: 0. This CDR3 comprises 13 residues. CDR3 nucleotide sequence: TGTGCCAGCAGGGACAGGTCTGGAAACACCATATATTTT. Amino acid sequence: CASRDRSGNTIYF.

The rearrangement links TRBV2 to TRBJ2-3; TRBD2 matches at 7 bases. Trimming removed 6 bases from V and 2 bases from J; junction bases left unmatched: 11. Germline CDR1 is SNHLY and CDR2 is FYNNEI. The CDR3 is made up of 16 amino acids. CDR3 in DNA: TGTGCCAGCAGCCCCCTTGGGGGAGGGGACACAGATACGCAGTATTTT. It codes for CASSPLGGGDTDTQYF.

This clone appeared a single time. V gene TRBV13 combines with J gene TRBJ2-5; TRBD2 aligns across 9 bases. Trimming took 5 bases from V and 0 from J; bases not matched to a gene: 4. There are 15 residues in the CDR3. Per the germline V gene, CDR1 is PRHDT and CDR2 is FYEKMQ (reference sequence). As DNA, the CDR3 is TGTGCCAGCAGCCGTAGCGGGAGCCACCAAGAGACCCAGTACTTC. It specifies CASSRSGSHQETQYF.

Details on this clone: The junction and the germline gene differ at one end; a read error may be behind it. V and J are TRBV18 and TRBJ2-3, with a tentative D call TRBD1 (6 bases). The germline V gene encodes CDR1 KGHSH and CDR2 LQKENI. The length of the CDR3 is 16 residues. CDR3 sequence reads: CASRTSGVHLPDQGHF. DNA for the CDR3: TGTGCCAGCAGAACCTCAGGGGTCCACCTACCCGACCAAGGGCATTTT.

The V and J genes are TRBV30 and TRBJ2-1, with D maybe TRBD1 (6 bases). The germline V and J ends were trimmed by 4 bases and 4 bases, with 14 bases remaining between them. Germline V CDR1 and CDR2: GTSNPN, SVGIG (reference sequence). The CDR3 spans 14 residues. CDR3: CAWNGQLTYNEQFF. As DNA, the CDR3 is TGTGCCTGGAATGGACAGCTGACTTACAATGAGCAGTTCTTC. Full variable domain (missing parts from reference TRBV30 and TRBJ2-1): SQTIHQWPATLVQPVGSPLSLECTVEGTSNPNLYWYRQAAGRGLQLLFYSVGIGQISSEVPQNLSASRPQDRQFILSSKKLLLSDSGFYLCAWNGQLTYNEQFFGPGTRLTVL.

The V gene is TRBV6-2 or TRBV6-3, the J gene TRBJ1-1; D ambiguous. Looked up from germline, CDR1 is MNHEY and CDR2 is SVGEGT. Trimming took off 5 bases at V and 2 bases at J, with 6 bases between the two ends. This CDR3 region has 12 residues. The CDR3: CASSGPNTEAFF. The CDR3 bases are TGTGCCAGCAGTGGGCCTAACACTGAAGCTTTCTTT.

The V call is TRBV19, the J call TRBJ2-1; 7 bases are shared with TRBD2. The germline V gene has CDR1 LNHDA and CDR2 SQIVND (reference sequence). The V and J ends lost 4 bases and 2 bases, in that order; junction bases with no gene match: 8. The CDR3 loop spans 16 amino acids. The CDR3 region is CASSTPQSGTYNEQFF. The CDR3 region has the DNA TGTGCCAGTAGTACACCTCAAAGCGGGACCTACAATGAGCAGTTCTTC.

The chain recombines TRBV11-3 with TRBJ1-4; a possible D gene is TRBD1 (5 bases). Trimming stripped 6 bases from V and 3 bases from J, with 14 bases between. Germline V gene sequence: CDR1 SGHNT, CDR2 YENEEA. CDR3 size: 15 residues. The CDR3 reads CASRDNGGANEKLFF. The CDR3 DNA reads TGTGCCAGCAGAGATAACGGGGGAGCTAATGAAAAACTGTTTTTT.

CDR3 nucleotide sequence: TGTGCCAGCAGCCCCGGGAGGGCTCAAGAGACCCAGTACTTC. This encodes CASSPGRAQETQYF. This chain joins TRBV14 and TRBJ2-5, with 8 bases aligning to TRBD2. The trim removed 4 bases at V and 2 bases at J, leaving 3 bases unmatched. Germline assignment: CDR1 SGHDN and CDR2 FVKESK. This CDR3 comprises 14 residues.